These 30 T cell receptor beta chains were all obtained from the same sample, sequenced in a study of blood T cells in healthy people across ages. Using a J-beta primer mix together with a sample-barcoded 5' primer, a second PCR was run for about 6 to 12 cycles. TCRdb passed the 5' RACE reads through MiXCR, listing each CDR3 protein once. The sample includes under 1 million distinct CDR3 sequences, approximately 44% of them seen just once. The sequencing sample was made of blood. Receptors originate from a man aged 55 to 70 in good health.

The V call is TRBV2, the J call TRBJ2-4, with D maybe TRBD1 (6 bases). The CDR3 runs 14 residues. In germline, CDR1 is SNHLY, CDR2 FYNNEI. Trimming removed 4 bases from V and 0 bases from J, with 7 bases in between. The CDR3 DNA reads as TGTGCCAGCAGTGGAGGGGGAGCCAAAAACATTCAGTACTTC. Translated, it gives CASSGGGAKNIQYF.

This sequence joins TRBV20-1 and TRBJ2-7, with 7 bases that match TRBD1. The CDR3 consists of 12 residues. J was trimmed by 6 bases and V by 6 bases; bases with no gene match: 8. CDR1 and CDR2 from the germline V gene are DFQATT and SNEGSKA (reference sequence). CDR3 in amino acids: CSATTGSGEQYF. The DNA of the CDR3 is TGCAGTGCCACGACAGGGTCTGGCGAGCAGTACTTC.

This clonotype was counted a few times. This chain connects TRBV3-1 to TRBJ2-7; D possibly uses TRBD1 or TRBD2 (5 bases each). Germline V gene lookup returns CDR1 LGHDT and CDR2 YNNKEL (reference sequence). V was shortened by 3 bases and J by 9 bases, with 21 bases between the two germline ends. CDR3 length: 15 residues. The CDR3 sequence: CASSHSTARESTQYF. CDR3 in DNA: TGTGCCAGCAGCCATTCGACAGCGAGGGAATCGACGCAGTACTTC.

The CDR3 protein is CASSLQGVATDTQYF. The CDR3 DNA reads TGTGCCAGCAGTTTACAAGGGGTCGCCACAGATACGCAGTATTTT. V gene TRBV27 combines with J gene TRBJ2-3; perhaps TRBD1 as D (5 bases). Germline V CDR1 and CDR2: MNHEY, SMNVEV (reference sequence). This CDR3 is built from 15 residues. V was trimmed by 2 bases and J by 2 bases, leaving 11 bases between them.

The chain joins TRBV2 to TRBJ1-5, with a tentative D call TRBD1 (5 bases). V was shortened by 3 bases and J by 7 bases, with 10 bases between the two germline ends. The CDR3 is 13 residues long. Looked up from germline, CDR1 is SNHLY and CDR2 is FYNNEI. CDR3 loop: CASSDRVKQPQHF. CDR3 nucleotide sequence: TGTGCCAGCAGTGACAGGGTCAAGCAGCCCCAGCATTTT.

The rearrangement uses TRBV5-6 and TRBJ2-1; no clear D. The germline V gene encodes CDR1 SGHDT and CDR2 YYEEEE. The V end lost 0 bases, the J end lost 1 base, and 5 bases lay between the germline ends. The length of the CDR3 is 14 residues. CDR3 coding DNA: TGTGCCAGCAGCTTGGGGGAATCCTACAATGAGCAGTTCTTC. It yields the protein CASSLGESYNEQFF.

V gene TRBV4-3 combines with J gene TRBJ2-7; 8 bases line up with TRBD2. The CDR3 is 16 residues long. From germline, CDR1 is LGHNA and CDR2 YSLEER. V gave up 0 bases and J gave up 4 bases; unmatched junction bases: 8. CDR3 in amino acids: CASSQDAGGIGYEQYF. As DNA, the CDR3 is TGCGCCAGCAGCCAAGATGCGGGGGGCATTGGGTACGAGCAGTACTTC.

This clonotype occurred a few times. The chain is built from TRBV20-1 and TRBJ2-5, with 11 bases aligning to TRBD2. The V segment lost 5 bases and the J segment 3 bases; nucleotides outside the gene matches: 5. Per germline, CDR1 DFQATT and CDR2 SNEGSKA (reference sequence). This CDR3 spans 14 amino acids. The CDR3 loop is CSAVSGGGKETQYF. Here the CDR3 DNA reads TGCAGTGCTGTTAGCGGGGGGGGAAAAGAGACCCAGTACTTC.

This chain links TRBV11-3 with TRBJ2-7; no reliable D call. The CDR3 has 14 amino acids. V lost 5 bases and J lost 0, with 11 bases in between. Per germline, CDR1 SGHNT and CDR2 YENEEA. The CDR3 reads CASSPSRSSYEQYF. CDR3 nucleotide sequence: TGTGCCAGCAGCCCTTCCAGGAGCTCCTACGAGCAGTACTTC.

The chain recombines TRBV7-8 with TRBJ2-6; D is unclear. The CDR3 contains 15 residues. The V end was cut by 5 bases, the J end by 5 bases, with 13 bases between. The germline CDR1 and CDR2 sequences are SGHVS and FQNEAQ. As DNA, the CDR3 is TGTGCCAGCAGCGTAACCGGGCCCCGGGCCAACGTCCTGACTTTC. Translated: CASSVTGPRANVLTF.

J is TRBJ1-1 and V is TRBV6-2 or TRBV6-3, with no clear D. The CDR3 totals 14 residues. V lost 7 bases, J lost 0 bases, and 12 bases lay in between. CDR1 and CDR2 (germline): MNHEY, SVGEGT. The CDR3 DNA reads TGTGCCAGCAACGGCGGGCGCATGAACACTGAAGCTTTCTTT. The encoded protein is CASNGGRMNTEAFF.

The gene calls are TRBV27 and TRBJ2-2; TRBD2 matches 7 bases. CDR1 and CDR2 (germline): MNHEY, SMNVEV (reference sequence). The CDR3 is 15 residues long. V gave up 3 bases and J gave up 2 bases; unmatched junction bases: 3. The CDR3 DNA sequence: TGTGCCAGCAGTTTTCGGGGGGTTAACACCGGGGAGCTGTTTTTT. Amino acid sequence: CASSFRGVNTGELFF.

This chain uses TRBV6-5 with TRBJ2-6; D gene unclear. Trimming pared 0 bases from V and 2 bases from J, leaving 11 bases between. CDR3 length equals 17 residues. CDR1 MNHEY and CDR2 SVGAGI come from the germline V gene. The CDR3 DNA reads TGTGCCAGCAGTTACTCGGAAGTACCCACTGGGGCCAACGTCCTGACTTTC. Its translation is CASSYSEVPTGANVLTF.

By frequency in the sample, this clonotype is medium-sized. The V call is TRBV7-8, the J call TRBJ2-7; TRBD2 agrees at 14 bases. From germline, CDR1 is SGHVS and CDR2 FQNEAQ. The V and J ends lost 1 base and 4 bases, in that order; junction bases with no gene match: 12. The CDR3 length is 19 residues. This CDR3 reads CASSLVHSTSGGARYEQYF. The CDR3 DNA follows: TGTGCCAGCAGCTTAGTACATTCGACTAGCGGGGGGGCTCGGTACGAGCAGTACTTC.

The genes are TRBV6-6 and TRBJ1-5; weak D call: TRBD1 (6 bases). This CDR3 comprises 12 residues. V lost 7 bases to trimming and J lost 6 bases, with 10 bases between them. Germline V lookup: CDR1 MNHNY, CDR2 SVGAGI (reference sequence). CDR3 region: CASTTGTQPQHF. CDR3 nucleotide sequence: TGTGCCAGCACCACAGGGACTCAGCCCCAGCATTTT.

V usage is TRBV7-2 and J usage is TRBJ1-6, with D maybe TRBD1 (6 bases). V lost 0 bases to trimming and J lost 1 base, with 10 bases between them. CDR1 and CDR2 (germline): SGHTA, FQGNSA. CDR3 size: 17 residues. The CDR3 nucleotides read TGTGCCAGCAGCTTAGCGTGGACAGATTCCTATAATTCACCCCTCCACTTT. Protein: CASSLAWTDSYNSPLHF.

This clonotype was detected only a few times. For the CDR3, the DNA is TGTGCCAGCAGCTTAGATTATCGGGGTGAGCAGTTCTTC. This gives the protein CASSLDYRGEQFF. The J gene is TRBJ2-1, the V gene TRBV11-2, with a weak D call TRBD2 (5 bases). Germline lookup yields CDR1 SGHAT and CDR2 FQNNGV. The germline V and J ends were trimmed by 0 bases and 9 bases, with 9 bases remaining between them. The CDR3 is made up of 13 amino acids. The full variable domain, its missing parts supplied by reference TRBV11-2 and TRBJ2-1, is EAGVAQSPRYKIIEKRQSVAFWCNPISGHATLYWYQQILGQGPKLLIQFQNNGVVDDSQLPKDRFSAERLKGVDSTLKIQPAKLEDSAVYLCASSLDYRGEQFFGPGTRLTVL.

The chain couples TRBV6-2 or TRBV6-3 to TRBJ2-5; D gene ambiguous. Germline CDR1 is MNHEY and CDR2 is SVGEGT. Trimming shortened V by 2 bases and J by 3 bases, and 10 bases separated the two germline ends. CDR3 length equals 14 residues. CDR3 region: CASSYRRWEETQYF. DNA for the CDR3: TGTGCCAGCAGTTACAGGCGGTGGGAAGAGACCCAGTACTTC.

This clonotype was seen a handful of times. The CDR3 spells CASSFGDGPYEQYF. CDR3 nucleotide sequence: TGCGCCAGCAGCTTCGGGGACGGCCCCTACGAGCAGTACTTC. The chain has TRBV5-1 and TRBJ2-7; D assignment may be TRBD1 or TRBD2 (5 bases each). Trimming removed 2 bases from V and 2 bases from J, with 11 bases in between. The CDR3 runs to 14 residues. The germline gives CDR1 SGHRS, CDR2 YFSETQ. Using reference TRBV5-1 and TRBJ2-7 for the parts outside the CDR3, the full variable domain is KAGVTQTPRYLIKTRGQQVTLSCSPISGHRSVSWYQQTPGQGLQFLFEYFSETQRNKGNFPGRFSGRQFSNSRSEMNVSTLELGDSALYLCASSFGDGPYEQYFGPGTRLTVT.

The table lists this clonotype with a count of one. J is TRBJ2-3 and V is TRBV6-6, with 9 bases fitting TRBD1. This CDR3 spans 14 amino acids. The junction had 8 bases not matched to a gene; V was cut back by 7 bases and J by 6 bases. Germline values: CDR1 MNHNY, CDR2 SVGAGI (reference sequence). The CDR3 DNA reads TGTGCCAGCATTCTGGGACAGGGACGCGATACGCAGTATTTT. Translation gives CASILGQGRDTQYF.

The rearrangement uses TRBV30 and TRBJ2-5; 9 bases map to TRBD2. The V and J ends lost 3 bases and 11 bases, in that order; junction bases with no gene match: 13. Germline CDR1 GTSNPN, CDR2 SVGIG (reference sequence). The CDR3 contains 14 residues. DNA for the CDR3: TGTGCCTGGAGATGGCGGGGGGGCGGCGATGAGCAGTACTTC. Its translation is CAWRWRGGGDEQYF. Full variable domain (rest looked up from reference TRBV30 and TRBJ2-5): SQTIHQWPATLVQPVGSPLSLECTVEGTSNPNLYWYRQAAGRGLQLLFYSVGIGQISSEVPQNLSASRPQDRQFILSSKKLLLSDSGFYLCAWRWRGGGDEQYFGPGTRLLVL.

The chain employs TRBV12-3 or TRBV12-4 and TRBJ1-2; 8 nucleotides line up with TRBD1. CDR3 length equals 16 residues. V was clipped by 6 bases and J by 2 bases; unmatched bases: 11. The chain's CDR3 is CASSRGQGGSNYGYTF. The CDR3 nucleotides read TGTGCCAGCAGCAGAGGACAGGGAGGTTCAAACTATGGCTACACCTTC.

The chain joins TRBV3-1 to TRBJ2-5, with D maybe TRBD2 (5 bases). This CDR3 contains 13 residues. Germline values: CDR1 LGHDT, CDR2 YNNKEL (reference sequence). Trimming stripped 3 bases from V and 5 bases from J, with 10 bases between. The CDR3 DNA reads as TGTGCCAGCAGCCAGTCCCCGGGGGAGACCCAGTACTTC. Translated, it gives CASSQSPGETQYF.

On this clonotype itself: Lacking the conserved final phenylalanine or tryptophan, this CDR3 likely reflects a read error. The DNA is omitted, as the CDR3 cannot be located on it reliably, and the CDR3 follows TCRdb's listing. The chain is built from TRBV24-1 and TRBJ2-3. Germline values: CDR1 KGHDR, CDR2 SFDVKD. Ends included, the CDR3 has 14 residues. The CDR3 loop is CATSFGAGTDTQQV.

This chain connects TRBV18 to TRBJ2-1, with a tentative D call TRBD1 (6 bases). The V and J ends lost 6 bases and 6 bases respectively, with 27 bases between them. Germline V gene lookup returns CDR1 KGHSH and CDR2 LQKENI. The CDR3 is 18 residues long. This CDR3 reads CASSDHRPRTAVGNEQFF. CDR3 DNA sequence: TGTGCCAGCTCCGACCACCGCCCAAGGACAGCAGTTGGCAATGAGCAGTTCTTC.

This clonotype has just a few counts. The gene calls are TRBV27 and TRBJ2-7; TRBD2 matches 8 bases. This CDR3 has 15 amino acids. The germline V gene encodes CDR1 MNHEY and CDR2 SMNVEV (reference sequence). Losses at the gene ends were 7 bases for V and 1 base for J; bases not matched to a gene: 9. The CDR3: CASTMWTGGSYEQYF. In DNA, the CDR3 is TGTGCCAGCACCATGTGGACGGGAGGGTCCTACGAGCAGTACTTC.

The V gene is TRBV4-1, the J gene TRBJ2-1, with TRBD2 matching 8 bases. The junction had 2 bases not matched to a gene; V was cut back by 2 bases and J by 2 bases. CDR3 size: 15 residues. CDR1 is MGHRA and CDR2 is YSYEKL in the germline V gene. The CDR3 protein is CASSQRGGPYNEQFF. The CDR3 bases are TGCGCCAGCAGCCAACGGGGGGGCCCCTACAATGAGCAGTTCTTC.

The CDR3 protein is CASSLEQGAADTQYF. CDR3 bases: TGCGCCAGCAGCTTGGAGCAGGGGGCGGCAGATACGCAGTATTTT. V and J are TRBV5-1 and TRBJ2-3; 8 positions agree with TRBD1. CDR3 size: 15 residues. Trimming took 0 bases from V and 4 from J; bases not matched to a gene: 4. Germline CDR1 and CDR2: SGHRS and YFSETQ.

This clonotype was observed a handful of times. The chain couples TRBV28 to TRBJ2-6; perhaps TRBD2 as D (5 bases). Germline V gene data show CDR1 as MDHEN and CDR2 as SYDVKM. This CDR3 contains 17 residues. Deletions cut 4 bases from V and 0 bases from J, with 13 bases between. CDR3: CASSWIGLSSGANVLTF. Here the CDR3 DNA reads TGTGCCAGCAGTTGGATAGGACTTAGCTCTGGGGCCAACGTCCTGACTTTC.

The V and J genes are TRBV9 and TRBJ2-5, with D uncertain. The CDR3 length is 13 residues. The V gene lost 4 bases and the J gene lost 3 bases, with 10 bases spanning the gap. Per the germline V gene, CDR1 is SGDLS and CDR2 is YYNGEE. The CDR3 reads CASSPEEEETQYF. The CDR3 nucleotides are TGTGCCAGCAGCCCAGAGGAAGAAGAGACCCAGTACTTC.